The present T cell receptor beta chain was sequenced within a study of monozygotic twins with inflammatory bowel disease. CDR1 and CDR2 (germline): SGHDN, FVKESK. The CDR3 consists of 14 residues. Reprocessing the 5' RACE reads, TCRdb reports a single entry for every CDR3 protein and omits DNA. In total, the table holds about 200,000 distinct CDR3 sequences. This clonotype originated in a human donor with ulcerative colitis or Crohn's disease, or a healthy co-twin of an affected twin (not recorded which). The V gene is TRBV14, the J gene TRBJ1-1; the D gene TCRdb calls, TRBD1, cannot be checked with no DNA. Sequenced: blood. CDR3 amino acids: CASSQDGVPTEAFF.